The entry below describes one TCR beta chain. Its matching antigen is unknown. TCRdb's copy holds only in-frame clones and misses some; the assay was immunoSEQ multiplex PCR. This table has under 150,000 clones, roughly 93% appearing once. The CDR3 runs to 15 residues. Deletions cut 0 bases from V and 3 bases from J, with 11 bases between. The germline CDR1 and CDR2 sequences are MNHNS and SASEGT. This sample is part of a study of T cell responses to AZD1222 COVID-19 vaccine. Whole-study findings and limits: No repertoire was sampled before or during the peak T cell response, only after it. Of the AZD1222 recipients, only 5 to 7 were seropositive at baseline.

The specimen was peripheral blood, collected on day 0 of AZD1222 vaccination. The chain employs TRBV6-1 and TRBJ1-2, with D possibly matching TRBD1 (5 bases). The sequence was obtained from an adult in good health. The CDR3 sequence: CASSEAWGSYYGYTF. The CDR3 region has the DNA TGTGCCAGCAGTGAAGCATGGGGGAGCTACTATGGCTACACCTTC.